Shown below are 27 T cell receptor beta chains from a single sample sequenced in a study of identifying expanded T cells in peripheral blood. Assay: immunoSEQ multiplex PCR; the TCRdb copy retains only in-frame clones and omits some. The repertoire holds about 130,000 clones, roughly 90% seen once, with 7% to 10% in the top ten. The source material was blood. Receptors were obtained from a person between 18 and 75 years old in good health.

The chain has TRBV7-2 and TRBJ2-2; 7 bases map to TRBD1. The CDR3 has 15 residues. V was pared by 7 bases and J by 0 bases, with 5 bases of the junction left unmatched. From germline, CDR1 is SGHTA and CDR2 FQGNSA. CDR3 amino acids: CASKQQGPNTGELFF. The DNA of the CDR3 is TGTGCCAGCAAACAACAGGGGCCGAACACCGGGGAGCTGTTTTTT. Supplemented by reference TRBV7-2 and TRBJ2-2, the full variable domain reads GAGVSQSPSNKVTEKGKDVELRCDPISGHTALYWYRQSLGQGLEFLIYFQGNSAPDKSGLPSDRFSAERTGGSVSTLTIQRTQQEDSAVYLCASKQQGPNTGELFFGEGSRLTVL.

The chain uses TRBV6-6 and TRBJ1-4; the D is unclear. The CDR3 loop spans 16 amino acids. Germline-derived CDR1 and CDR2 are MNHNY and SVGAGI (reference sequence). The V end lost 2 bases, the J end lost 0 bases, and 10 bases lay between the germline ends. This CDR3 is CASSYRSLTTNEKLFF. The DNA for the CDR3 is TGTGCCAGCAGTTACCGCAGCCTAACAACTAATGAAAAACTGTTTTTT.

The chain couples TRBV5-1 to TRBJ2-7; D ambiguous. The CDR3 spans 13 residues. Germline loops: CDR1 SGHRS, CDR2 YFSETQ. Trimming took 6 bases from V and 2 from J, leaving 12 bases between them. DNA of the CDR3: TGCGCCAGCACTGGAAGCAGTACCTACGAGCAGTACTTC. Translated, it gives CASTGSSTYEQYF.

The chain couples TRBV5-8 to TRBJ1-2; TRBD1 matches 7 bases. CDR3 size: 14 residues. V shed 4 bases and J 2 bases; nucleotides not matched to a gene: 5. Germline assignment: CDR1 SGHTS and CDR2 YDEGEE. This chain's CDR3 is CASSPTQGNYGYTF. CDR3 bases: TGTGCCAGCAGCCCAACACAGGGGAACTATGGCTACACCTTC. The variable domain in full, completed from reference TRBV5-8 and TRBJ1-2, reads EAGVTQSPTHLIKTRGQQATLRCSPISGHTSVYWYQQALGLGLQFLLWYDEGEERNRGNFPPRFSGRQFPNYSSELNVNALELEDSALYLCASSPTQGNYGYTFGSGTRLTVV.

This rearrangement joins TRBV9 to TRBJ2-2, with D hard to call. Looked up from germline, CDR1 is SGDLS and CDR2 is YYNGEE. Trimming cost V 3 bases and J 6 bases, with 6 bases left between them. The CDR3 runs 12 residues. Here the CDR3 reads CASSAPSGELFF. CDR3 DNA: TGTGCCAGCAGCGCCCCGTCCGGGGAGCTGTTTTTT.

CDR3 region: CASSSQAPEQYF. CDR3 in DNA: TGTGCCAGCAGCTCACAGGCCCCCGAGCAGTACTTC. The chain links TRBV21-1 to TRBJ2-7; the table names TRBD1, a call not compared with the DNA. TRBV21-1 is labeled a pseudogene. This CDR3 comprises 12 residues.

The chain links TRBV4-1 to TRBJ1-5, with 8 positions matching TRBD1. V trimming: 0 bases; J trimming: 7 bases; junction bases outside the gene matches: 5. CDR1 is MGHRA and CDR2 is YSYEKL in the germline V gene. The CDR3 spans 15 residues. The CDR3 bases are TGCGCCAGCAGCCAAGAGGACAGGGAGGGGCAGCCCCAGCATTTT. It encodes CASSQEDREGQPQHF.

CDR3 residues: CASSYPGTAETQYF. As DNA, the CDR3 is TGTGCCAGCAGTTACCCGGGGACCGCGGAGACCCAGTACTTC. This sequence joins TRBV6-5 and TRBJ2-5; D may correspond to TRBD1 or TRBD2 (5 bases each). The germline V gene encodes CDR1 MNHEY and CDR2 SVGAGI. Between the trimmed V and J ends, which lost 2 bases and 5 bases, there was a span of 12 bases. The CDR3 consists of 14 residues.

This chain links TRBV11-2 with TRBJ2-1; tentatively, D is TRBD1 (6 bases). The CDR3 length is 14 residues. Germline assignment: CDR1 SGHAT and CDR2 FQNNGV. The V and J ends lost 5 bases and 10 bases respectively, with 18 bases between them. The DNA of the CDR3 is TGTGCCAGCAGCCCGACACTGGGACAAGGGGAGCAGTTCTTC. This gives the protein CASSPTLGQGEQFF.

The J gene is TRBJ2-6, the V gene TRBV5-1; D remains ambiguous. The V gene lost 4 bases and the J gene lost 0 bases, with 5 bases spanning the gap. From germline, CDR1 is SGHRS and CDR2 YFSETQ. The CDR3 runs 14 residues. CDR3: CASSHSSGANVLTF. For the CDR3, the DNA is TGCGCCAGCAGCCATAGCTCTGGGGCCAACGTCCTGACTTTC.

The V call is TRBV28, the J call TRBJ1-5; D is possibly TRBD1 (6 bases). This CDR3 spans 16 amino acids. V was clipped by 3 bases and J by 3 bases, with 15 bases between them. Germline loops: CDR1 MDHEN, CDR2 SYDVKM. The CDR3 DNA is TGTGCCAGCAGTTTTATGGATGGACAGACCAATCAGCCCCAGCATTTT. This encodes CASSFMDGQTNQPQHF.

This clone was detected only a few times. For the CDR3, the DNA is TGTGCCACCAGCGGCCGGGGGGAGCAGTACTTC. Its protein is CATSGRGEQYF. The chain links TRBV19 to TRBJ2-7, with D possibly matching TRBD2 (6 bases). The V gene's germline CDR1 is LNHDA and CDR2 SQIVND (reference sequence). V was trimmed by 10 bases and J by 7 bases, leaving 14 bases between them. The CDR3 totals 11 residues.

This clone was observed a handful of times. This sequence joins TRBV6-7 and TRBJ2-1, with D hard to call. TRBV6-7 is sorted into the ORF group, with uncertain function. CDR3 length: 16 amino acids. V lost 4 bases and J lost 7, with 20 bases in between. The CDR3 region is CASSCTFMGPQNEQFF. CDR3 sequence (DNA): TGTGCCAGCAGTTGTACGTTTATGGGCCCCCAGAATGAGCAGTTCTTC.

This chain joins TRBV4-3 and TRBJ1-2; D possibly corresponds to TRBD1 (5 bases). Germline CDR1 and CDR2: LGHNA and YSLEER. This CDR3 spans 14 amino acids. Deletions cut 3 bases from V and 5 bases from J, with 13 bases between. The CDR3 protein is CASSHKGLGYGYTF. In nucleotides, the CDR3 is TGCGCCAGCAGCCATAAGGGGTTGGGGTATGGCTACACCTTC.

This chain links TRBV5-1 with TRBJ2-7; 10 nucleotides agree with TRBD1. The CDR3 runs to 14 residues. Germline CDR1 reads SGHRS; CDR2 reads YFSETQ. The V segment lost 3 bases and the J segment 6 bases; nucleotides outside the gene matches: 6. The CDR3 spells CASSSGTGVGEQYF. The CDR3 nucleotides are TGCGCCAGCAGCTCCGGGACAGGGGTAGGCGAGCAGTACTTC. The complete variable domain, with remaining parts taken from reference TRBV5-1 and TRBJ2-7, reads KAGVTQTPRYLIKTRGQQVTLSCSPISGHRSVSWYQQTPGQGLQFLFEYFSETQRNKGNFPGRFSGRQFSNSRSEMNVSTLELGDSALYLCASSSGTGVGEQYFGPGTRLTVT.

This clone was detected once. The V and J genes are TRBV5-6 and TRBJ1-2; a weak D match, TRBD1 (5 bases). Germline assignment: CDR1 SGHDT and CDR2 YYEEEE. V lost 5 bases and J 3 bases, leaving 20 bases between the germline ends. This CDR3 region has 16 residues. Here the CDR3 reads CASRRQTASGDYGYTF. CDR3 in DNA: TGTGCCAGCAGAAGACAGACTGCCTCTGGGGACTATGGCTACACCTTC. The variable domain in full, completed from reference TRBV5-6 and TRBJ1-2, reads DAGVTQSPTHLIKTRGQQVTLRCSPKSGHDTVSWYQQALGQGPQFIFQYYEEEERQRGNFPDRFSGHQFPNYSSELNVNALLLGDSALYLCASRRQTASGDYGYTFGSGTRLTVV.

V is TRBV4-3 and J is TRBJ2-1; D not certain. Germline CDR1 LGHNA, CDR2 YSLEER. CDR3 length equals 13 residues. V was shortened by 0 bases and J by 4 bases, with 4 bases between the two germline ends. The CDR3: CASSQDFYNEQFF. Here the CDR3 DNA reads TGCGCCAGCAGCCAAGACTTTTACAATGAGCAGTTCTTC.

The genes are TRBV18 and TRBJ2-5; 10 nucleotides match TRBD2. This CDR3 has 16 residues. Germline V lookup: CDR1 KGHSH, CDR2 LQKENI. V lost 3 bases, J lost 4 bases, and 8 bases stayed unmatched. The CDR3 DNA reads as TGTGCCAGCTCACCGGGGAGAGTAGCGGGGGGAGAGACCCAGTACTTC. This translates into CASSPGRVAGGETQYF.

J is TRBJ1-2 and V is TRBV29-1, with 9 positions matching TRBD1. Germline V lookup: CDR1 SQVTM, CDR2 ANQGSEA. The CDR3 extends over 16 amino acids. Germline trimming cut 5 bases from V and 8 bases from J; bases unmatched to any gene: 18. The CDR3: CSVPRDRDISGYGYTF. CDR3 DNA sequence: TGCAGCGTTCCAAGGGACAGGGACATTTCGGGTTACGGCTACACCTTC.

This sequence joins TRBV11-3 and TRBJ2-2; D not certain. The CDR3 is 14 amino acids. Trimming cost V 3 bases and J 5 bases, with 10 bases left between them. CDR1 SGHNT and CDR2 YENEEA come from the germline V gene. CDR3 nucleotide sequence: TGTGCCAGCAGCTTCCTCCCCTCGACCGGGGAGCTGTTTTTT. Protein product: CASSFLPSTGELFF. The full variable domain, rest sourced from reference TRBV11-3 and TRBJ2-2, is EAGVVQSPRYKIIEKKQPVAFWCNPISGHNTLYWYLQNLGQGPELLIRYENEEAVDDSQLPKDRFSAERLKGVDSTLKIQPAELGDSAVYLCASSFLPSTGELFFGEGSRLTVL.

This clone was observed a single time. V is TRBV18 and J is TRBJ2-2; no clear D. The CDR3 is 15 amino acids. V lost 3 bases and J lost 6, with 14 bases in between. Germline CDR1 KGHSH, CDR2 LQKENI. The CDR3 DNA reads TGTGCCAGCTCACCGGGCCTCGGAAGTGCCGGGGAGCTGTTTTTT. Amino acid sequence: CASSPGLGSAGELFF.

The V and J genes are TRBV6-5 and TRBJ2-1; unclear D gene. Germline V gene data show CDR1 as MNHEY and CDR2 as SVGAGI. V was clipped by 6 bases and J by 4 bases, with 7 bases between them. The CDR3 is 12 residues long. The CDR3, as DNA: TGTGCCAGCAGGTCATCTTACAATGAGCAGTTCTTC. Amino acid sequence: CASRSSYNEQFF.

The rearrangement uses TRBV19 and TRBJ1-3; D is ambiguous. The length of the CDR3 is 12 residues. Per germline, CDR1 LNHDA and CDR2 SQIVND (reference sequence). Trimming shortened V by 7 bases and J by 6 bases, and 10 bases separated the two germline ends. The CDR3 nucleotides read TGTGCCAGTACAGGAGACGCAAACACCATATATTTT. This sequence encodes CASTGDANTIYF.

This chain links TRBV7-3 with TRBJ2-1, with TRBD2 matching over 11 bases. Germline V gene lookup returns CDR1 SGHTA and CDR2 FQGTGA. The CDR3 has 16 amino acids. V was clipped by 8 bases and J by 0 bases; unmatched bases: 6. CDR3 loop: CASGLAGGSSYNEQFF. The CDR3 DNA reads TGTGCCAGCGGCCTAGCGGGGGGTAGCTCCTACAATGAGCAGTTCTTC.

CDR3 in amino acids: CASSELTGNYGYTF. The DNA of the CDR3 is TGTGCCAGCAGCGAACTGACAGGGAACTATGGCTACACCTTC. The V call is TRBV9, the J call TRBJ1-2, with 7 bases fitting TRBD1. Germline loops: CDR1 SGDLS, CDR2 YYNGEE. This CDR3 comprises 14 residues. The J segment lost 2 bases and the V segment lost 3 bases, leaving 4 bases of the junction unmatched.

V and J are TRBV18 and TRBJ2-5; tentative D call: TRBD2 (5 bases). The CDR3 is made up of 15 amino acids. Germline lookup yields CDR1 KGHSH and CDR2 LQKENI. Trimming stripped 1 base from V and 10 bases from J, with 19 bases between. The CDR3 DNA sequence: TGTGCCAGCTCACCACTTTCCCGGGATTTGTCTAACCAGTACTTC. Translation: CASSPLSRDLSNQYF.

This clone has a handful of counts. The chain recombines TRBV6-6 with TRBJ2-3, with D perhaps matching TRBD1 (6 bases). There are 16 residues in the CDR3. V was pared by 1 base and J by 1 base, with 12 bases between. The germline CDR1 and CDR2 sequences are MNHNY and SVGAGI (reference sequence). The CDR3 sequence is CASSYFTGLGTDTQYF. The CDR3, as DNA: TGTGCCAGCAGTTACTTTACAGGGTTGGGCACAGATACGCAGTATTTT.